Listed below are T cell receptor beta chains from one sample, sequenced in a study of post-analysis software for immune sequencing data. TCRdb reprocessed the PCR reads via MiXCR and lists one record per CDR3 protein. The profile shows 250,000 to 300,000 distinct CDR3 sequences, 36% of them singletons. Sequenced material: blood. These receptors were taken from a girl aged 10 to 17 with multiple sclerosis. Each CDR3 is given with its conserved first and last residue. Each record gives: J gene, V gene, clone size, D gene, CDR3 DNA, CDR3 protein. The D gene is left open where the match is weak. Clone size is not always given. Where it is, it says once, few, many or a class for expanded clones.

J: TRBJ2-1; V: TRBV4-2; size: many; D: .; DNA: TGTGCCAGCAGGGGGGGTGACCCAGATGAGCAGTTCTTC; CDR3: CASRGGDPDEQFF
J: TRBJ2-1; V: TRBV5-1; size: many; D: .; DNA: TGCGCCAGCAGCTTGGCACCGGACAGATACAATGAGCAGTTCTTC; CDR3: CASSLAPDRYNEQFF
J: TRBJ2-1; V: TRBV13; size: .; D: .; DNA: TGTGCCAGCAGATCGGCCGGGACCCTACCCAATGAGCAGTTCTTC; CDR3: CASRSAGTLPNEQFF
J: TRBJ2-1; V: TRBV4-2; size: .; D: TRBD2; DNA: TGTGCCAGCAGCCAAGATCCCCCTAGCGGCCTCTACAATGAGCAGTTCTTC; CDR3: CASSQDPPSGLYNEQFF
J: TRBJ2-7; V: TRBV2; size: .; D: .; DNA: TGTGCCAGCAGTTCTAGGGTTGGCGAGCAGTACTTC; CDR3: CASSSRVGEQYF
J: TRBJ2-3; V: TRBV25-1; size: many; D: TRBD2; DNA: TGTGCCAGCAGTGGCCCGGGACTAGCGGGAGGGGGCACAGATACGCAGTATTTT; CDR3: CASSGPGLAGGGTDTQYF
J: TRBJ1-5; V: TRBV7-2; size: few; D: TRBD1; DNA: TGTGCCAGCAGCTTCACGGGACAGGCCAATCAGCCCCAGCATTTT; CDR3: CASSFTGQANQPQHF
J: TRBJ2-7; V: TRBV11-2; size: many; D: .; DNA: TGTGCCAGCAGAACCGGGTCTCCACCCTACGAGCAGTACTTC; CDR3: CASRTGSPPYEQYF
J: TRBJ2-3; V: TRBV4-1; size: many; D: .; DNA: TGCGCCAGCAGCCAAGGCCTGGCAGATACGCAGTATTTT; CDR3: CASSQGLADTQYF
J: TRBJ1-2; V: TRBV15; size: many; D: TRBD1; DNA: TGTGCCACCAGCAGATCCGGGACAGCCTATGGCTACACCTTC; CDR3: CATSRSGTAYGYTF
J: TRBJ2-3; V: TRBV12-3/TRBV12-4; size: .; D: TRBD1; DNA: TGTGCCAGCAGTTTGGGACAGGGTGAAGATACGCAGTATTTT; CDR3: CASSLGQGEDTQYF
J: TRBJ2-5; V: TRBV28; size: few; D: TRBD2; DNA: TGTGCCAGCAGTTTTTACCTAGCGGGGGGGCAAGAGACCCAGTACTTC; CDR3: CASSFYLAGGQETQYF
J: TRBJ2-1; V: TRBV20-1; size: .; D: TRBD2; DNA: TGCAGTGCTGCCCAGGGACTAGCGACTAATGAGCAGTTCTTC; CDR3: CSAAQGLATNEQFF
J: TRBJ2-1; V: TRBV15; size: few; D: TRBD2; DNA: TGTGCCACCAGCAGAGTCCTAGCGGGAGGGTATGAGCAGTTCTTC; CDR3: CATSRVLAGGYEQFF
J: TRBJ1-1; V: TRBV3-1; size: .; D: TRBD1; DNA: TGTGCCAGCAGCCAGTGGACAGGGAACACTGAAGCTTTCTTT; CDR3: CASSQWTGNTEAFF
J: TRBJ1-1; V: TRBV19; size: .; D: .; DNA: TGTGCCAGTAGTCCAATAAGGGGAGATAACACTGAAGCTTTCTTT; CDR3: CASSPIRGDNTEAFF
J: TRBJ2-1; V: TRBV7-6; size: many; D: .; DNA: TGTGCCAGCAGCTTACAAGCGGTTTCCTACAATGAGCAGTTCTTC; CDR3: CASSLQAVSYNEQFF
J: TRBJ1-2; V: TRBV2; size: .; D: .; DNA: TGTGCCAGCAGCGTTGGCCGGGACGTCCTTTGGGGCTACACCTTC; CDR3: CASSVGRDVLWGYTF
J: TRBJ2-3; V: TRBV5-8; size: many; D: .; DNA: TGTGCCAGCAGCCCCGGTTCAGGGGTCACAGATACGCAGTATTTT; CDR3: CASSPGSGVTDTQYF
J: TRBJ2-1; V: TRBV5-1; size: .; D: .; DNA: TGCGCCAGCAGCTTTAGGGACGCCACCTACAATGAGCAGTTCTTC; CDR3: CASSFRDATYNEQFF
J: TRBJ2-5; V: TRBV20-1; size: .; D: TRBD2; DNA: TGCAGTGCTATGGGACTAGCGGGCCGACAAGAGACCCAGTACTTC; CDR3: CSAMGLAGRQETQYF
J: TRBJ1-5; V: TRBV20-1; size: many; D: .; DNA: TGCAGTGCTAGAGATCCCGTGGCCGGGGTCCATCAGCCCCAGCATTTT; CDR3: CSARDPVAGVHQPQHF
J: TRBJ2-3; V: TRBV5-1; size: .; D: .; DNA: TGCGCCAGCAGCTGGGCCGGAGACACAGATACGCAGTATTTT; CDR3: CASSWAGDTDTQYF
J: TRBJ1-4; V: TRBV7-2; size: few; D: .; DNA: TGTGCCAGCAGCTTACGCGCGATATATAATGAAAAACTGTTTTTT; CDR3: CASSLRAIYNEKLFF
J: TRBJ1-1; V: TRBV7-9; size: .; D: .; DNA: TGTGCCAGCAGCCCGCCGAGAACAGGTGGGTACACTGAAGCTTTCTTT; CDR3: CASSPPRTGGYTEAFF
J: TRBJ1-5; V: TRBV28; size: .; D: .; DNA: TGTGCCAGCAGTCCCCGGGAAGGGAAAGGGAATCAGCCCCAGCATTTT; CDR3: CASSPREGKGNQPQHF